A single TCR beta chain is shown here with its context. Sequenced by immunoSEQ multiplex PCR; TCRdb stores in-frame clones only, minus some. Among about 99,000 clones, almost 95% were seen once, and the ten largest hold about 0.9%. The source of the sample is a study of T cell changes during pregnancy in multiple sclerosis. Looked up from germline, CDR1 is MNHEY and CDR2 is SMNVEV (reference sequence). The CDR3 runs to 16 residues. V was clipped by 5 bases and J by 0 bases, with 14 bases between them. The clonotype was recovered from a female donor with multiple sclerosis, enrolled in a pregnancy study. Material: peripheral blood, obtained after pregnancy. The rearrangement joins TRBV27 to TRBJ2-1; D is possibly TRBD1 (5 bases). The CDR3 spells CASSLRTLSSYNEQFF. CDR3 DNA sequence: TGTGCCAGCAGTCTAAGGACACTGAGCTCCTACAATGAGCAGTTCTTC.